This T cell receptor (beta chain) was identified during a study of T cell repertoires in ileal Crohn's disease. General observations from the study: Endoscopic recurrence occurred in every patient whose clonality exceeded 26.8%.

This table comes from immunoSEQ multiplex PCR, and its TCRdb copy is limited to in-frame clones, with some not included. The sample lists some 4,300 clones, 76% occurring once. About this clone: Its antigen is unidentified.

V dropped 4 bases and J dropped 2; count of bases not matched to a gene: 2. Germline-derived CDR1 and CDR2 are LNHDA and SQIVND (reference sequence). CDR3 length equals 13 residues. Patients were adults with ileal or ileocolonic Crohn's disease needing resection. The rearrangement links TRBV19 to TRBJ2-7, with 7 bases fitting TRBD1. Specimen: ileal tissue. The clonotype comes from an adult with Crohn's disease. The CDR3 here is CASSTQGAYEQYF. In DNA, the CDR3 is TGTGCCAGTAGTACCCAGGGGGCCTACGAGCAGTACTTC.